The T cell receptor beta chain under discussion was sequenced for a study of graft-versus-host responses after intestinal transplantation. Study background: Recipients underwent multivisceral, liver-intestinal, or isolated intestinal transplants. Anti-thymocyte globulin induction preceded roughly 3 years of tacrolimus and steroid maintenance in all recipients.

This clone came up once. This table comes from immunoSEQ multiplex PCR, and its TCRdb copy is limited to in-frame clones, with some not included. The table lists more than 50,000 clones, around 90% of them singletons, with approximately 1.7% in the top ten. CDR1 and CDR2 (germline): MNHNY, SVGAGI (reference sequence). CDR3 length equals 16 residues. V gave up 7 bases and J gave up 7 bases; unmatched junction bases: 16. Graft-derived tissue was subjected to processing to liberate intraepithelial and lamina propria lymphocytes. The chain couples TRBV6-6 to TRBJ2-5; 9 bases are shared with TRBD2. The sequence came from a human patient who received an intestinal transplant, so some T cells may come from the graft donor. The input for sequencing was ileum tissue, taken around 350 days after transplant. The CDR3 bases are TGTGCCAGCACTCCACTGGGCGGGGGGGCCGGAGGGACCCAGTACTTC. It specifies CASTPLGGGAGGTQYF.